The clone carrying this T cell receptor (beta chain) was detected only a few times. No antigen is known for it. A single record per CDR3 protein comes from TCRdb applying MiXCR to the 5' RACE reads. Seen here are about 520,000 distinct CDR3 sequences, 20% to 25% observed once, and the top ten hold about 0.91%. The data were taken from a study of identical twins. Study findings and constraints: Alpha sequences out of frame and shared by twins had excess low generation probability.

V lost 7 bases and J lost 0; bases outside the gene matches: 1. The CDR3 is 14 residues long. Germline CDR1 and CDR2: SGHRS and YFSETQ. These data were likewise used in another study, on T cells expressing NK-cell markers.

The clonotype was recovered from a young woman in good health. The chain is built from TRBV5-1 and TRBJ2-6; 7 positions agree with TRBD1. Sample: CD4+ T cells sorted from blood. CDR3 amino acids: CASGDSSGANVLTF. The DNA of the CDR3 is TGCGCCAGCGGGGACAGCTCTGGGGCCAACGTCCTGACTTTC.